This T cell receptor beta chain appears in the sequencing data of a study of shared clonotypes between healthy human individuals. Per germline, CDR1 SGHTA and CDR2 FQGTGA. The CDR3 extends over 14 amino acids. V lost 5 bases, J lost 1 base, and 1 base stayed unmatched. Measured with immunoSEQ multiplex PCR; TCRdb has only the in-frame clones, and not every one. Of fewer than 650,000 clones listed, 76% are singletons. The sequence was obtained from a middle-aged woman in good health. Some clones in this sample may be carry-over from other donors' samples. The sequenced sample consisted of PBMCs. The chain couples TRBV7-3 to TRBJ2-5; TRBD2 aligns across 10 bases. The DNA of the CDR3 is TGTGCCAGCAGCCGACTAGCGGGCCAAGAGACCCAGTACTTC. It yields the protein CASSRLAGQETQYF. Filled out from reference TRBV7-3 and TRBJ2-5, the complete variable domain reads GAGVSQTPSNKVTEKGKYVELRCDPISGHTALYWYRQSLGQGPEFLIYFQGTGAADDSGLPNDRFFAVRPEGSVSTLKIQRTERGDSAVYLCASSRLAGQETQYFGPGTRLLVL.